The rows below give T cell receptor beta chains drawn from one sample of a study of response to subunit inactivated influenza vaccine. TCRdb re-called the RT-PCR reads with MiXCR, one entry per CDR3 protein. The table has around 480,000 distinct CDR3 sequences, approximately 16% seen once. Sample: CD4+ T cells sorted from PBMCs, taken about 24 months after vaccination. All receptors derive from a man in his fifties or sixties who received an inactivated influenza vaccine. Both conserved end residues are part of each CDR3. A D gene is named only where the DNA matches it firmly. Rows may omit the clone size; those that give it use once, few, many or a size class.

CDR3: CATSDGHNEKLFF
DNA: TGTGCCACCAGTGATGGACATAATGAAAAACTGTTTTTT
J: TRBJ1-4
V: TRBV24-1
length: 13
size: .
D: .

CDR3: CASSPGTEGYGYTF
DNA: TGTGCCAGCAGCCCCGGGACAGAGGGCTATGGCTACACCTTC
J: TRBJ1-2
V: TRBV3-1
length: 14
size: .
D: TRBD1

CDR3: CASSLIGTSGYNEQFF
DNA: TGTGCCAGCAGCCTAATAGGGACTAGCGGCTACAATGAGCAGTTCTTC
J: TRBJ2-1
V: TRBV7-2
length: 16
size: .
D: TRBD2

CDR3: CASSTGGLAAQETQYF
DNA: TGTGCCAGCAGCACTGGGGGACTAGCGGCACAAGAGACCCAGTACTTC
J: TRBJ2-5
V: TRBV12-3/TRBV12-4
length: 16
size: few
D: TRBD2

CDR3: CSASRQGMSEQYF
DNA: TGCAGTGCTAGTAGACAGGGGATGAGCGAGCAGTACTTC
J: TRBJ2-7
V: TRBV20-1
length: 13
size: .
D: TRBD1

CDR3: CASSLSMGQETQYF
DNA: TGTGCCAGCAGCTTATCCATGGGTCAAGAGACCCAGTACTTC
J: TRBJ2-5
V: TRBV13
length: 14
size: few
D: .

CDR3: CASNFWREETDTQYF
DNA: TGTGCCAGCAACTTTTGGCGGGAGGAAACAGATACGCAGTATTTT
J: TRBJ2-3
V: TRBV7-9
length: 15
size: .
D: TRBD2

CDR3: CATSRDGRLAPGANVLTF
DNA: TGTGCCACCAGCAGAGATGGTCGACTAGCGCCTGGGGCCAACGTCCTGACTTTC
J: TRBJ2-6
V: TRBV15
length: 18
size: many
D: TRBD2

CDR3: CSARESGRVAKDIQYF
DNA: TGCAGTGCTAGAGAAAGCGGGAGGGTAGCCAAAGACATTCAGTACTTC
J: TRBJ2-4
V: TRBV20-1
length: 16
size: .
D: TRBD2

CDR3: CASSPKAGGPEETQYF
DNA: TGTGCCAGCAGCCCTAAAGCGGGGGGGCCGGAAGAGACCCAGTACTTC
J: TRBJ2-5
V: TRBV4-2
length: 16
size: few
D: TRBD2

CDR3: CASSRTGGITEAFF
DNA: TGTGCCAGCAGCCGAACAGGGGGAATCACTGAAGCTTTCTTT
J: TRBJ1-1
V: TRBV14
length: 14
size: .
D: TRBD1

CDR3: CASSYRGLNNEQFF
DNA: TGTGCCAGCAGTTATCGGGGACTTAACAATGAGCAGTTCTTC
J: TRBJ2-1
V: TRBV6-2/TRBV6-3
length: 14
size: .
D: .

CDR3: CAISGGQEPNTEAFF
DNA: TGTGCCATCAGTGGCGGACAGGAGCCGAACACTGAAGCTTTCTTT
J: TRBJ1-1
V: TRBV10-3
length: 15
size: few
D: TRBD1

CDR3: CASSRTRGALFF
DNA: TGTGCCAGCAGTAGGACCCGGGGGGCGCTGTTTTTT
J: TRBJ2-2
V: TRBV11-3
length: 12
size: .
D: .

CDR3: CSASGTGASSNQPQHF
DNA: TGCAGTGCTAGTGGGACAGGGGCTTCGAGCAATCAGCCCCAGCATTTT
J: TRBJ1-5
V: TRBV20-1
length: 16
size: .
D: TRBD1

CDR3: CASSQTTRPRVSSGANVLTF
DNA: TGTGCCAGCAGCCAGACGACCCGCCCAAGGGTGAGCTCTGGGGCCAACGTCCTGACTTTC
J: TRBJ2-6
V: TRBV4-2
length: 20
size: .
D: .

CDR3: CASRTSTSPAGAQYF
DNA: TGTGCCAGCAGGACTAGTACGTCTCCGGCAGGGGCGCAGTATTTT
J: TRBJ2-3
V: TRBV2
length: 15
size: .
D: .

CDR3: CASSQDARLTYNEQFF
DNA: TGCGCCAGCAGCCAAGATGCGCGGCTAACCTACAATGAGCAGTTCTTC
J: TRBJ2-1
V: TRBV4-1
length: 16
size: few
D: .

CDR3: CASSTPNLYNEQFF
DNA: TGTGCCAGCAGCACCCCTAACCTCTACAATGAGCAGTTCTTC
J: TRBJ2-1
V: TRBV7-2
length: 14
size: .
D: .

CDR3: CASSSGRLSLYNEQFF
DNA: TGCGCCAGCAGCTCAGGCAGGCTATCATTATACAATGAGCAGTTCTTC
J: TRBJ2-1
V: TRBV5-1
length: 16
size: few
D: .

CDR3: CSVERDSTGELFF
DNA: TGCAGCGTTGAACGGGACTCAACCGGGGAGCTGTTTTTT
J: TRBJ2-2
V: TRBV29-1
length: 13
size: many
D: .

CDR3: CASSPGKVYGYTF
DNA: TGTGCCAGCAGCCCGGGTAAAGTCTATGGCTACACCTTC
J: TRBJ1-2
V: TRBV7-9
length: 13
size: .
D: .

CDR3: CASRAGTSGLEQYF
DNA: TGTGCCAGCAGGGCCGGGACTAGCGGGCTCGAGCAGTACTTC
J: TRBJ2-7
V: TRBV6-1
length: 14
size: .
D: TRBD2

CDR3: CAGRTGVMAEAFF
DNA: TGTGCCGGACGAACAGGGGTTATGGCTGAAGCTTTCTTT
J: TRBJ1-1
V: TRBV27
length: 13
size: few
D: TRBD1

CDR3: CASSQTGGRTGELFF
DNA: TGCGCCAGCAGCCAGACAGGGGGCAGGACCGGGGAGCTGTTTTTT
J: TRBJ2-2
V: TRBV4-1
length: 15
size: .
D: TRBD1

CDR3: CASGSGALDTQYF
DNA: TGCGCCAGTGGGAGCGGAGCCCTCGATACGCAGTATTTT
J: TRBJ2-3
V: TRBV5-1
length: 13
size: many
D: .

CDR3: CASSARRAVYNEQFF
DNA: TGTGCCAGCAGTGCCCGGAGGGCCGTCTACAATGAGCAGTTCTTC
J: TRBJ2-1
V: TRBV6-2/TRBV6-3
length: 15
size: .
D: .

CDR3: CSGLLAGGGNEQFF
DNA: TGCAGCGGATTACTAGCGGGGGGGGGCAATGAGCAGTTCTTC
J: TRBJ2-1
V: TRBV29-1
length: 14
size: once
D: TRBD2

CDR3: CASSADPSTGELFF
DNA: TGTGCCAGCAGCGCGGACCCTTCCACCGGGGAGCTGTTTTTT
J: TRBJ2-2
V: TRBV9
length: 14
size: .
D: .

CDR3: CASSLYNQPQHF
DNA: TGTGCCAGCAGCTTATATAATCAGCCCCAGCATTTT
J: TRBJ1-5
V: TRBV7-2
length: 12
size: many
D: .

CDR3: CASTRGGGSYNEQFF
DNA: TGCGCCAGCACAAGGGGGGGAGGATCCTACAATGAGCAGTTCTTC
J: TRBJ2-1
V: TRBV5-1
length: 15
size: .
D: .

CDR3: CSARDTSLGYEQYF
DNA: TGCAGTGCTAGAGATACTAGCTTGGGCTACGAGCAGTACTTC
J: TRBJ2-7
V: TRBV20-1
length: 14
size: many
D: .

CDR3: CASSERSGTGEQYF
DNA: TGTGCCAGCAGTGAACGCTCGGGGACAGGGGAGCAGTACTTC
J: TRBJ2-7
V: TRBV6-1
length: 14
size: .
D: TRBD1

CDR3: CASSSPRLAGRFQETQYF
DNA: TGTGCCAGCAGTTCTCCCCGACTAGCGGGGCGGTTCCAGGAGACCCAGTACTTC
J: TRBJ2-5
V: TRBV27
length: 18
size: .
D: TRBD2

CDR3: CASSLRDRGDEQFF
DNA: TGTGCCAGCAGCCTCCGGGACAGGGGCGATGAGCAGTTCTTC
J: TRBJ2-1
V: TRBV6-1
length: 14
size: few
D: TRBD1

CDR3: CASSLSSIADTQYF
DNA: TGTGCCAGCAGTTTAAGTAGCATCGCAGATACGCAGTATTTT
J: TRBJ2-3
V: TRBV28
length: 14
size: .
D: .

CDR3: CASSLTGQGSNEQYF
DNA: TGCGCCAGCAGCTTAACTGGACAGGGAAGCAACGAGCAGTACTTC
J: TRBJ2-7
V: TRBV5-1
length: 15
size: few
D: TRBD1

CDR3: CSAFLAGQGPDTQYF
DNA: TGCAGTGCTTTCCTGGCGGGACAGGGTCCAGATACGCAGTATTTT
J: TRBJ2-3
V: TRBV20-1
length: 15
size: .
D: TRBD1

CDR3: CASTQSHTQNTEAFF
DNA: TGTGCCAGCACCCAGAGTCACACGCAGAACACTGAAGCTTTCTTT
J: TRBJ1-1
V: TRBV18
length: 15
size: .
D: .

CDR3: CASTSGVNYGYTF
DNA: TGCGCCAGCACCTCTGGGGTTAACTATGGCTACACCTTC
J: TRBJ1-2
V: TRBV5-1
length: 13
size: few
D: .

CDR3: CATSDRQGAYEQYF
DNA: TGTGCCACCAGTGATAGACAGGGGGCCTACGAGCAGTACTTC
J: TRBJ2-7
V: TRBV24-1
length: 14
size: .
D: TRBD1

CDR3: CATSRDTQPEQFF
DNA: TGTGCCACCAGCAGAGATACCCAGCCTGAGCAGTTCTTC
J: TRBJ2-1
V: TRBV15
length: 13
size: .
D: .

CDR3: CSAPGGLAGGGSYNEQFF
DNA: TGCAGTGCCCCGGGGGGGCTAGCGGGAGGAGGCTCCTACAATGAGCAGTTCTTC
J: TRBJ2-1
V: TRBV20-1
length: 18
size: few
D: TRBD2

CDR3: CASSQDTGIIEAFF
DNA: TGTGCCAGCAGCCAAGATACAGGGATCATTGAGGCTTTCTTT
J: TRBJ1-1
V: TRBV4-2
length: 14
size: few
D: .

CDR3: CASSLAPSGRADTQYF
DNA: TGTGCCAGCAGTTTAGCTCCTAGCGGGAGAGCAGATACGCAGTATTTT
J: TRBJ2-3
V: TRBV28
length: 16
size: .
D: TRBD2

CDR3: CSVEKNTGELFF
DNA: TGCAGCGTTGAAAAGAACACCGGGGAGCTGTTTTTT
J: TRBJ2-2
V: TRBV29-1
length: 12
size: .
D: .

CDR3: CASWATNTGELFF
DNA: TGTGCCAGCTGGGCTACGAACACCGGGGAGCTGTTTTTT
J: TRBJ2-2
V: TRBV11-2
length: 13
size: .
D: .

CDR3: CASTLVGGPAEAFF
DNA: TGTGCCAGCACTCTAGTCGGGGGACCCGCTGAAGCTTTCTTT
J: TRBJ1-1
V: TRBV12-3/TRBV12-4
length: 14
size: few
D: .

CDR3: CASSKKGDRGDVDIQYF
DNA: TGTGCCAGCAGCAAAAAGGGGGACAGGGGGGATGTGGACATTCAGTACTTC
J: TRBJ2-4
V: TRBV21-1
length: 17
size: few
D: .

CDR3: CASSSGGRTNNEQFF
DNA: TGCGCCAGCAGCTCGGGGGGCCGAACTAACAATGAGCAGTTCTTC
J: TRBJ2-1
V: TRBV5-1
length: 15
size: few
D: .

CDR3: CASSSERGGRDTQYF
DNA: TGCGCCAGCAGCTCCGAACGAGGGGGCCGAGATACGCAGTATTTT
J: TRBJ2-3
V: TRBV5-1
length: 15
size: few
D: TRBD1

CDR3: CAISPTAQEYEQYF
DNA: TGTGCCATCAGTCCGACGGCCCAAGAATACGAGCAGTACTTC
J: TRBJ2-7
V: TRBV10-3
length: 14
size: few
D: .

CDR3: CASSDRKDQPQHF
DNA: TGTGCCAGCAGTGACAGGAAGGATCAGCCCCAGCATTTT
J: TRBJ1-5
V: TRBV6-2/TRBV6-3
length: 13
size: .
D: .